This TCR beta chain stems from a study of cytomegalovirus exposure and HLA in healthy donors. Overall study results and limits: Earlier results showed most TCR beta V segments being productive about 87% or about 30% of the time.

CDR1 and CDR2 (germline): SNHLY, FYNNEI. V shed 8 bases and J 3 bases; nucleotides not matched to a gene: 12. The CDR3 consists of 15 residues. 60 Vbeta and 13 Jbeta primers were used in PCR. Here immunoSEQ multiplex PCR was the method, and the copy in TCRdb shows in-frame clones only, minus some. The sample has around 99,000 clones, approximately 63% seen once. Concerning this clone itself: The antigen is not known.

Sequenced: PBMCs. The sequence came from a woman between 25 and 40 years old in good health and CMV-seronegative. The chain has TRBV2 and TRBJ1-2, with 7 bases aligning to TRBD1. CDR3 sequence reads: CASLFGGQLYYGYTF. The CDR3 bases are TGTGCCAGCCTATTCGGGGGACAGCTTTACTATGGCTACACCTTC.